Below, 13 T cell receptor beta chains from the same sample are listed, as sequenced in a study of T cells after yellow fever vaccination. TCRdb recomputed calls from the 5' RACE reads with MiXCR, one row per CDR3 protein. The sample holds about 120,000 distinct CDR3 sequences; more than 5.5% are singletons and the top ten take approximately 2.7%. The input for sequencing was CD4+ T cells sorted from PBMCs, taken roughly 47 days after the first yellow fever vaccination. The receptor source for this set is a man between 18 and 29 years old who received the YFV17D yellow fever vaccine.

This clonotype has a handful of counts. The chain has TRBV7-2 and TRBJ2-7; no clear D. Looked up from germline, CDR1 is SGHTA and CDR2 is FQGNSA. The CDR3 is 13 amino acids. V lost 11 bases and J lost 2, with 16 bases in between. CDR3 in DNA: TGTGCCGGCTTTCAAGGGCCTGCCTACGAGCAGTACGTC. Its protein is CAGFQGPAYEQYV.

The chain recombines TRBV29-1 with TRBJ1-2; a possible D gene is TRBD1 (5 bases). CDR3 length equals 12 residues. Germline V CDR1 and CDR2: SQVTM, ANQGSEA. Trimming pared 3 bases from V and 2 bases from J, leaving 7 bases between. The CDR3: CSVDWGNYGYTF. CDR3 DNA sequence: TGCAGCGTTGATTGGGGGAACTATGGCTACACCTTC.

This clonotype was counted many times. The chain uses TRBV20-1 and TRBJ1-1, with 7 positions matching TRBD1. V was pared by 0 bases and J by 0 bases, with 10 bases of the junction left unmatched. In germline, CDR1 is DFQATT, CDR2 SNEGSKA (reference sequence). The length of the CDR3 is 17 residues. CDR3 residues: CSARDLRGGQLNTEAFF. In DNA form, the CDR3 reads TGCAGTGCTAGAGATCTTCGGGGGGGACAGTTGAACACTGAAGCTTTCTTT.

This clonotype was picked up many times. The rearrangement joins TRBV7-2 to TRBJ2-3; 9 bases align to TRBD2. The CDR3 covers 16 residues. Germline CDR1 SGHTA, CDR2 FQGNSA. V gave up 1 base and J gave up 1 base; unmatched junction bases: 3. The CDR3 region has the DNA TGTGCCAGCAGCTTAGGCGGCGGGGGGGGCACAGATACGCAGTATTTT. This gives the protein CASSLGGGGGTDTQYF.

This clonotype was recorded at least ten times. The rearrangement uses TRBV14 and TRBJ2-6; D is undetermined. The V end was cut by 0 bases, the J end by 4 bases, with 10 bases between. Germline V CDR1 and CDR2: SGHDN, FVKESK. CDR3 length: 16 residues. CDR3 sequence: CASSQEAARGANVLTF. For the CDR3, the DNA is TGTGCCAGCAGCCAAGAGGCGGCCCGGGGGGCCAACGTCCTGACTTTC.

This clonotype was seen only a few times. This chain connects TRBV7-2 to TRBJ1-2, with TRBD1 matching 9 bases. The CDR3 runs 16 residues. Germline CDR1 reads SGHTA; CDR2 reads FQGNSA. V lost 1 base to trimming and J lost 3 bases; unmatched junction nucleotides: 6. The CDR3 loop is CASSLGKDRGDYGYTF. CDR3 DNA sequence: TGTGCCAGCAGCTTAGGGAAAGACAGGGGGGACTATGGCTACACCTTC.

This clonotype was seen at least ten times. The V gene is TRBV7-2, the J gene TRBJ2-3, with D possibly being TRBD1 or TRBD2 (5 bases each). Germline V gives CDR1 SGHTA, CDR2 FQGNSA. The CDR3 contains 13 residues. V was cut by 8 bases and J by 4 bases, with 13 bases left in between. For the CDR3, the DNA is TGTGCCAGCCGAGAGGGACGCGCAGATACGCAGTATTTT. Translation gives CASREGRADTQYF. The variable domain in full, completed from reference TRBV7-2 and TRBJ2-3, reads GAGVSQSPSNKVTEKGKDVELRCDPISGHTALYWYRQSLGQGLEFLIYFQGNSAPDKSGLPSDRFSAERTGGSVSTLTIQRTQQEDSAVYLCASREGRADTQYFGPGTRLTVL.

This clonotype was seen more than once but under ten times. The chain employs TRBV3-1 and TRBJ2-5; D gene uncertain. Trimming stripped 4 bases from V and 5 bases from J, with 11 bases between. CDR1 and CDR2 from the germline V gene are LGHDT and YNNKEL (reference sequence). This CDR3 region has 13 residues. The CDR3 protein is CASSRVHGETQYF. In nucleotides, the CDR3 is TGTGCCAGCAGCCGAGTCCATGGGGAGACCCAGTACTTC.

This clonotype was seen ten or more times. The rearrangement joins TRBV7-2 to TRBJ1-1, with D hard to call. Germline V gene data show CDR1 as SGHTA and CDR2 as FQGNSA. The CDR3 consists of 11 residues. V gave up 3 bases and J gave up 4 bases, with 3 bases separating them. The CDR3 DNA reads TGTGCCAGCAGCTTTCTCACTGAAGCTTTCTTT. Translating gives CASSFLTEAFF.

Ten or more counts support this clonotype. J is TRBJ2-7 and V is TRBV28; D gene unclear. The V end lost 3 bases, the J end lost 3 bases, and 9 bases lay between the germline ends. The length of the CDR3 is 13 residues. Germline V gene lookup returns CDR1 MDHEN and CDR2 SYDVKM. CDR3 sequence (DNA): TGTGCCAGCAGTTTCCAGTGGGGCTACGAGCAGTACGTC. It yields the protein CASSFQWGYEQYV.

This clonotype appeared many times. The chain has TRBV2 and TRBJ2-5, with D maybe TRBD2 (5 bases). Per the germline V gene, CDR1 is SNHLY and CDR2 is FYNNEI. Trimming pared 1 base from V and 1 base from J, leaving 16 bases between. The CDR3 spans 17 residues. In nucleotides, the CDR3 is TGTGCCAGCAGTGAAGGGGGTTCTTGGGGAGCCCAAGAGACCCAGTACTTC. Translating it yields CASSEGGSWGAQETQYF.

The sample holds many counts of this clonotype. The CDR3 loop is CASGPFYNEQFF. The CDR3 DNA sequence: TGTGCCAGCGGACCGTTCTACAATGAGCAGTTCTTC. The rearrangement uses TRBV2 and TRBJ2-1; D ambiguous. Germline V gene data show CDR1 as SNHLY and CDR2 as FYNNEI. V lost 8 bases and J 3 bases, leaving 8 bases between the germline ends. The CDR3 is 12 residues long.

This clonotype was counted many times. The V and J genes are TRBV28 and TRBJ2-5; D unclear. The germline CDR1 and CDR2 sequences are MDHEN and SYDVKM. Trimming took 6 bases from V and 2 from J, leaving 7 bases between them. The CDR3 runs 12 residues. The CDR3 protein is CASRADQETQYF. The CDR3, as DNA: TGTGCCAGCAGGGCCGATCAAGAGACCCAGTACTTC.